Below, 24 T cell receptor beta chains from the same sample are listed, as sequenced in a study of blood T cells in healthy people across ages. PCR was performed a second time for roughly 6 to 12 cycles using a sample-barcoded 5' primer and a J-beta primer mix. MiXCR, run by TCRdb on the 5' RACE reads, gives a single entry per CDR3 protein. The sample holds approximately 810,000 distinct CDR3 sequences, under 35% seen once. The sample taken for sequencing was blood. Receptors were obtained from an elderly woman in good health.

The table lists this clonotype with many counts. The chain has TRBV6-5 and TRBJ2-5; TRBD2 might be the D (5 bases). The germline CDR1 and CDR2 sequences are MNHEY and SVGAGI. Trimming cost V 6 bases and J 4 bases, with 15 bases left between them. The CDR3 is 14 residues long. DNA for the CDR3: TGTGCCAGCAGATTTCCCGGCGGGTCAGAGACCCAGTACTTC. It yields the protein CASRFPGGSETQYF.

This clonotype was picked up many times. The chain joins TRBV6-6 to TRBJ1-2; 7 bases align to TRBD1. The V gene end was trimmed by 2 bases and the J gene end by 6 bases; junction bases not matched to a gene: 9. This CDR3 spans 15 amino acids. Germline V CDR1 and CDR2: MNHNY, SVGAGI (reference sequence). In DNA, the CDR3 is TGTGCCAGCAGTTACGACAGGGTGAATCGACATGGCTACACCTTC. Amino acid sequence: CASSYDRVNRHGYTF.

This clonotype occurred a few times. The chain has TRBV12-3 or TRBV12-4 and TRBJ2-3, with TRBD1 as a possible D gene (5 bases). The CDR3 runs to 14 residues. CDR3 nucleotide sequence: TGTGCAGATAGCCTAGGAACAGGAGCAGATACGCAGTATTTT. It is translated as CADSLGTGADTQYF.

About this clonotype: A clone one base away is much larger, so this may be a read error. This chain joins TRBV4-3 and TRBJ2-7; D assignment may be TRBD1 or TRBD2 (6 bases each). Germline-derived CDR1 and CDR2 are LGHNA and YSLEER. V was pared by 1 base and J by 7 bases, with 17 bases between. The CDR3 length is 15 residues. CDR3 sequence reads: CASSQGSGGYNEQYF. The CDR3 nucleotides are TGCGCCAGCAGCCAAGGATCCGGGGGCTACAATGAGCAGTACTTC.

The chain is built from TRBV6-9 and TRBJ2-7; D is perhaps TRBD1 or TRBD2 (5 bases each). The CDR3 sequence is 14 residues long. Germline lookup yields CDR1 MNHGY and CDR2 SVAAGI. V was trimmed by 11 bases and J by 2 bases, leaving 19 bases between them. CDR3 region: CAGSYRDVTYEQYF. CDR3 DNA: TGTGCCGGTAGTTACCGGGACGTAACCTACGAGCAGTACTTC.

This chain's CDR3 is CASSLSRGPSYEQYF. In nucleotides, the CDR3 is TGTGCCAGCAGCTTATCCAGGGGCCCCTCCTACGAGCAGTACTTC. V usage is TRBV7-2 and J usage is TRBJ2-7; a weak D match, TRBD1 (6 bases). Germline CDR1 SGHTA, CDR2 FQGNSA. Trimming cost V 2 bases and J 0 bases, with 11 bases left between them. The CDR3 is 15 amino acids.

Note on this clonotype: The CDR3 end shows no conserved phenylalanine or tryptophan, and so a read error is likely. V usage is TRBV13 and J usage is TRBJ1-6; 9 bases align to TRBD1. J gave up 5 bases and V 5 bases, and 4 bases lay outside the gene matches. Germline V gene lookup returns CDR1 PRHDT and CDR2 FYEKMQ (reference sequence). The CDR3 sequence is 15 residues long. The CDR3 region has the DNA TGTGCCAGCAGCCCCCGGGACAGGGATAATTCACCCCTCCACTTG. Its translation is CASSPRDRDNSPLHL.

The chain carries TRBV5-6 and TRBJ1-2; 9 bases fit TRBD1. Germline CDR1 is SGHDT and CDR2 is YYEEEE. The V and J ends lost 4 bases and 7 bases, in that order; junction bases with no gene match: 11. The CDR3 covers 15 residues. The CDR3 DNA follows: TGTGCCAGCAGCGCGCTACTACAGGGGGCTTTTGGCTACACCTTC. It is translated as CASSALLQGAFGYTF.

About this clonotype: This is likely a read error, given that the CDR3 carries no conserved phenylalanine or tryptophan at its end. The chain couples TRBV4-1 to TRBJ1-2, with D unresolved. V lost 0 bases, J lost 8 bases, and 13 bases lay in between. The CDR3 is 14 residues long. Germline V gives CDR1 MGHRA, CDR2 YSYEKL. The CDR3 DNA reads as TGCGCCAGCAGCCAAGATAACAGCCGAGGGGGCTACACCATC. Its protein product is CASSQDNSRGGYTI.

This clonotype was seen repeatedly, ten times or more. A read error is possible here, since a much larger clone lies one base away. This chain joins TRBV20-1 and TRBJ2-6, with D possibly TRBD1 on 7 matching bases. This CDR3 has 14 amino acids. The germline V gene has CDR1 DFQATT and CDR2 SNEGSKA (reference sequence). The CDR3 reads CSASTGTGANVRTF. The CDR3 DNA reads TGCAGTGCTTCGACAGGGACTGGGGCCAACGTCCGGACTTTC.

In its sample, this clonotype was seen once. This sequence may be a read error, since a much larger clone differs from it by one base. CDR3 sequence reads: CATSRDQVRSNYGCTF. CDR3 DNA: TGTGCCACCAGCAGAGATCAGGTCAGATCTAACTATGGCTGCACCTTC. The rearrangement joins TRBV15 to TRBJ1-2; D gene uncertain. The germline V gene has CDR1 LNHNV and CDR2 YYDKDF (reference sequence). The CDR3 is made up of 16 amino acids.

For this clonotype: Germline is not matched at one junction end, which may reflect a read error. This chain uses TRBV12-3 or TRBV12-4 with TRBJ2-3; D is unclear. This CDR3 contains 14 residues. In nucleotides, the CDR3 is TGTGCCAGCAGTTTAAGCCTGAGCCCAGATACGGAGTATTTT. Translation gives CASSLSLSPDTEYF.

In nucleotides, the CDR3 is TGTGCCATCACGGGGGGTCAGGGTTCCTACAATGAGCAGTTCTTC. It codes for CAITGGQGSYNEQFF. The chain couples TRBV10-3 to TRBJ2-1, with 7 bases that match TRBD2. Germline V gives CDR1 ENHRY, CDR2 SYGVKD. This CDR3 comprises 15 residues. V lost 7 bases, J lost 1 base, and 7 bases stayed unmatched.

CDR3 nucleotides: TGTGCCAGCTCACCGTCACCAGCGGGGGGGCCCAATGAGCAGTTCTTC. Translated, it gives CASSPSPAGGPNEQFF. The chain uses TRBV18 and TRBJ2-1; TRBD2 aligns across 10 bases. There are 16 residues in the CDR3. Germline lookup yields CDR1 KGHSH and CDR2 LQKENI. V lost 3 bases, J lost 6 bases, and 8 bases stayed unmatched.

This clonotype was picked up a small number of times. The V gene is TRBV5-1, the J gene TRBJ2-2; D is undetermined. The V end lost 0 bases, the J end lost 1 base, and 7 bases lay between the germline ends. This CDR3 has 15 residues. Germline V gene sequence: CDR1 SGHRS, CDR2 YFSETQ. The CDR3 DNA reads TGCGCCAGCAGCTTGGCGAAAGTGAACACCGGGGAGCTGTTTTTT. Amino acid sequence: CASSLAKVNTGELFF.

In regard to this clonotype: A clone one base away is much larger, so this may be a read error. V is TRBV7-9 and J is TRBJ2-1, with D possibly called TRBD1 or TRBD2 (6 bases each). The J call may be incorrect, as the DNA end agrees better with TRBJ2-7. Germline values: CDR1 SEHNR, CDR2 FQNEAQ (reference sequence). The CDR3 sequence is 16 residues long. The CDR3 bases are TGTGCCAGCAGCATCAGGAGGGGGTCCTCCTACAATGAGCAGTACTTC. This gives the protein CASSIRRGSSYNEQYF.

This clonotype was recorded a few times. One junction end disagrees with the germline gene, perhaps due to a read error. The chain carries TRBV11-3 and TRBJ2-1; 12 bases line up with TRBD2. This CDR3 spans 15 amino acids. Germline values: CDR1 SGHNT, CDR2 YENEEA. CDR3 amino acids: CASSSGLAGYNERFF. Here the CDR3 DNA reads TGTGCCAGCAGCTCCGGACTAGCGGGGTATAATGAGCGGTTCTTC.

This clonotype has a handful of counts. The CDR3 coding sequence is TGTGCCACCAGTGACCGGGACCGGGACAACTATGGCTACACCTTC. Translating gives CATSDRDRDNYGYTF. This sequence joins TRBV24-1 and TRBJ1-2; maybe TRBD1 (5 bases). Germline V CDR1 and CDR2: KGHDR, SFDVKD. Trimming took 4 bases from V and 2 from J, leaving 13 bases between them. There are 15 residues in the CDR3.

This clonotype occurred many times. J is TRBJ1-2 and V is TRBV3-1, with a tentative D call TRBD1 (6 bases). The germline V gene encodes CDR1 LGHDT and CDR2 YNNKEL (reference sequence). This CDR3 is 12 amino acids long. Between the trimmed V and J ends, which lost 1 base and 8 bases, there was a span of 8 bases. The CDR3 region is CASSQARGGYTF. The CDR3, as DNA: TGTGCCAGCAGCCAAGCCAGGGGAGGCTACACCTTC.

V gene TRBV3-1 combines with J gene TRBJ2-2; the match to TRBD2 covers 10 bases. CDR3 length: 16 amino acids. V lost 6 bases and J lost 0; bases outside the gene matches: 4. Germline-derived CDR1 and CDR2 are LGHDT and YNNKEL (reference sequence). The DNA for the CDR3 is TGTGCCAGCAGTCTAGCGGGGGCTACGAACACCGGGGAGCTGTTTTTT. Its translation is CASSLAGATNTGELFF.

The rearrangement joins TRBV30 to TRBJ2-1; D not certain. The CDR3 has 11 residues. CDR1 is GTSNPN, CDR2 SVGIG, per germline (reference sequence). V dropped 2 bases and J dropped 8 bases, with 7 bases sitting between them. CDR3 protein: CAWSTVDEQFF. CDR3 coding DNA: TGTGCCTGGAGTACAGTCGATGAGCAGTTCTTC.

Details on this clonotype: A read error may be the cause here, since a much bigger clone is one base away. This chain joins TRBV25-1 and TRBJ2-3; D call uncertain. Germline loops: CDR1 MGHDK, CDR2 SYGVNS. This CDR3 comprises 12 residues. The CDR3 protein is CAGSERLDTQYF. The DNA for the CDR3 is TGTGCCGGCAGTGAGAGGCTAGATACGCAGTATTTT.

As for this clonotype: A much larger clone sits a single nucleotide away, making a read error possible. The chain links TRBV5-1 to TRBJ1-2; TRBD1 matches 7 bases. From germline, CDR1 is SGHRS and CDR2 YFSETQ. The CDR3 consists of 15 residues. V trimming: 0 bases; J trimming: 4 bases; junction bases outside the gene matches: 6. CDR3 sequence: CASSLATGIGYGYTF. As DNA, the CDR3 is TGCGCCAGCAGCTTGGCGACAGGGATAGGCTATGGCTACACCTTC. Supplemented by reference TRBV5-1 and TRBJ1-2, the full variable domain reads KAGVTQTPRYLIKTRGQQVTLSCSPISGHRSVSWYQQTPGQGLQFLFEYFSETQRNKGNFPGRFSGRQFSNSRSEMNVSTLELGDSALYLCASSLATGIGYGYTFGSGTRLTVV.

Regarding this clonotype: This may arise from a read error, as a much more abundant clone is one base away. The V and J genes are TRBV6-1 and TRBJ2-1; no firm D call. The CDR3 has 14 amino acids. Germline V gives CDR1 MNHNS, CDR2 SASEGT. Trimming cost V 2 bases and J 8 bases, with 13 bases left between them. In DNA form, the CDR3 reads TGTGCCAGCAGTGAATTTGAAGGTTGCGATGAGCAGTTCTTC. Translation gives CASSEFEGCDEQFF.